This T cell receptor (beta chain) comes out of a study of blood T cell repertoires in COVID-19. Looking at the study overall: There were acute and convalescent COVID-19 samples, and they came from the United States, Italy and Spain. T cells, B-cell-depleted T cells, or PBMCs provided the cDNA or gDNA that served as material.

Deletions cut 5 bases from V and 6 bases from J, with 11 bases between. The germline V gene encodes CDR1 SGHRS and CDR2 YFSETQ. This CDR3 comprises 12 residues. Profiling relied on immunoSEQ multiplex PCR, and the TCRdb table lists in-frame clones only, not all of them. Among approximately 240,000 clones listed, about 82% were seen once. This sequence originates from a woman aged 60-70 years with active or convalescent COVID-19. The rearrangement links TRBV5-1 to TRBJ1-2, with D perhaps matching TRBD1 (6 bases). The source material was peripheral blood. The CDR3 sequence is CASRRGINGYTF. The CDR3 nucleotides are TGCGCCAGCAGAAGGGGGATCAATGGCTACACCTTC.